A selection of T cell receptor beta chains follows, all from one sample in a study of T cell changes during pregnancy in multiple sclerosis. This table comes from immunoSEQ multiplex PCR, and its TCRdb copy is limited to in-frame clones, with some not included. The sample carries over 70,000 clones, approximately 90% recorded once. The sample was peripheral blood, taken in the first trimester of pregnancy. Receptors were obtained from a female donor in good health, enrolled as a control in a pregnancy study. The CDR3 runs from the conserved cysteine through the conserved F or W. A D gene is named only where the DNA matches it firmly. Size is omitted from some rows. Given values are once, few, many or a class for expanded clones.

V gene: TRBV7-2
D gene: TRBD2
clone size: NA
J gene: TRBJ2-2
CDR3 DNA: TGTGCCAGCCGTAGCGGGGGGGCGAACACCGGGGAGCTGTTTTTT
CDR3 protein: CASRSGGANTGELFF

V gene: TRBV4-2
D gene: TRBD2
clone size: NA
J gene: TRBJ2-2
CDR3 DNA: TGTGCCAGCAGCCAGGAGGGACTAGCGGGGGGGCGGGCCGGGGAGCTGTTTTTT
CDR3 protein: CASSQEGLAGGRAGELFF

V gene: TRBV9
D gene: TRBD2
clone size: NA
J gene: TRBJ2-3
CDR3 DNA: TGTGCCAGCAGCGTAGAGGGTAGCGGGAACACAGATACGCAGTATTTT
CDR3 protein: CASSVEGSGNTDTQYF

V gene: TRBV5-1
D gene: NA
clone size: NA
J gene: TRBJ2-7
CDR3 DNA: TGCGCCAGCAGCGTCGGGGGAAACGAGCAGTACTTC
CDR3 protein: CASSVGGNEQYF

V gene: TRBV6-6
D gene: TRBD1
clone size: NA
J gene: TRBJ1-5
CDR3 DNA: TGTGCCAGCAGGGACAGGGATGGCAGCAATCAGCCCCAGCATTTT
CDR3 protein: CASRDRDGSNQPQHF

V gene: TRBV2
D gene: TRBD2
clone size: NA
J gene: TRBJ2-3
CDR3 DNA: TGTGCCAGCAGCCTAGCACTAGCGGGGCCCACAGATACGCAGTATTTT
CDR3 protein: CASSLALAGPTDTQYF

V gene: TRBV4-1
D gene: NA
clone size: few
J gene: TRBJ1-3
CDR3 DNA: TGCGCCAGCAGCCAAACGGCGACAGTAGGAAACACCATATATTTT
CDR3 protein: CASSQTATVGNTIYF

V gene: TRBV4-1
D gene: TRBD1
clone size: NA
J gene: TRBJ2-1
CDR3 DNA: TGCGCCAGCAGCCAAGATGGCAGGGGGTCCTACAATGAGCAGTTCTTC
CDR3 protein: CASSQDGRGSYNEQFF

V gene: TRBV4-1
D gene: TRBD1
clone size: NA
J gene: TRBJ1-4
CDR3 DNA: TGCGCCAGCAGCCAACACAGGGGAACTAATGAAAAACTGTTTTTT
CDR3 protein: CASSQHRGTNEKLFF

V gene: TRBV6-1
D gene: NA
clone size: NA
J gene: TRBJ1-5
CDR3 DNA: TGTGCCAGCAGTGAATCGCGGCCACTTCTCAATCAGCCCCAGCATTTT
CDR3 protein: CASSESRPLLNQPQHF

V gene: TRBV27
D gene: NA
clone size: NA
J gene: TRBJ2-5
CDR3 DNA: TGTGCCAGCAGGGGCCCCGACAAAGAGACCCAGTACTTC
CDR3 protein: CASRGPDKETQYF

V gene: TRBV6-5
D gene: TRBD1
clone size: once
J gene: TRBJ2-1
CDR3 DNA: TGTGCCAGCGCTAGACAGGGAATCAATGAGCAGTTCTTC
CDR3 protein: CASARQGINEQFF

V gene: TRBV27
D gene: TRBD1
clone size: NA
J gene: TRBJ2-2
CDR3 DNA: TGTGCCAGCAGTGGGGACAGATCGAACACCGGGGAGCTGTTTTTT
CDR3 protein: CASSGDRSNTGELFF